One and the same sample provided the 22 T cell receptor beta chains below, sequenced in a study of T cell repertoires in cytomegalovirus infection. TCRdb fed the reads into MiXCR, producing one record per CDR3 protein. The table lists roughly 860,000 distinct CDR3 sequences, around a third of them singletons, with over 10% in the top ten. No antigens are known for them. The sample was cultured CD8+ T cells from PBMCs, taken from culture after CMV antigen stimulation. All receptors come from a human donor in good health (CMV status not recorded). Some clones in this sample may be carry-over from other donors' samples.

J is TRBJ2-1 and V is TRBV28; 7 bases are shared with TRBD1. Germline loops: CDR1 MDHEN, CDR2 SYDVKM. Trimming took 6 bases from V and 0 from J; bases not matched to a gene: 8. This CDR3 spans 16 amino acids. CDR3 amino acids: CASRQRGRHSYNEQFF. The CDR3 DNA sequence: TGTGCCAGCAGACAAAGGGGGCGACACTCCTACAATGAGCAGTTCTTC. The complete variable domain, with remaining parts taken from reference TRBV28 and TRBJ2-1, reads DVKVTQSSRYLVKRTGEKVFLECVQDMDHENMFWYRQDPGLGLRLIYFSYDVKMKEKGDIPEGYSVSREKKERFSLILESASTNQTSMYLCASRQRGRHSYNEQFFGPGTRLTVL.

This clonotype was seen at least ten times. V is TRBV7-9 and J is TRBJ2-7; D is unresolved. The CDR3 totals 12 residues. Deletions cut 5 bases from V and 2 bases from J, with 7 bases between. The germline gives CDR1 SEHNR, CDR2 FQNEAQ (reference sequence). CDR3 residues: CASSLNPYEQYF. The CDR3 bases are TGTGCCAGCAGCCTAAATCCCTACGAGCAGTACTTC.

The J gene is TRBJ1-1, the V gene TRBV2; the D gene is possibly TRBD1 (5 bases). Trimming cost V 7 bases and J 5 bases, with 8 bases left between them. Per the germline V gene, CDR1 is SNHLY and CDR2 is FYNNEI. The CDR3 consists of 11 residues. The CDR3 is CASKGRTEAFF. In DNA, the CDR3 is TGTGCCAGCAAGGGACGGACTGAAGCTTTCTTT.

This clonotype was seen ten or more times. V and J are TRBV7-6 and TRBJ2-1, with 13 bases matching TRBD2. The V gene's germline CDR1 is SGHVS and CDR2 FNYEAQ. The CDR3 contains 19 residues. Trimming cost V 2 bases and J 0 bases; bases outside gene matches: 7. Here the CDR3 reads CASSLRGTSGVSSYNEQFF. The CDR3 coding sequence is TGTGCCAGCAGCTTACGAGGGACTAGCGGGGTTAGCTCCTACAATGAGCAGTTCTTC.

This clonotype was seen only a few times. This chain joins TRBV20-1 and TRBJ1-5; D gene ambiguous. Per the germline V gene, CDR1 is DFQATT and CDR2 is SNEGSKA (reference sequence). V was cut by 0 bases and J by 5 bases, with 14 bases left in between. The CDR3 totals 15 residues. The CDR3 DNA sequence: TGCAGTGCTAGAGATTTAAGGGAAGAGGATCAGCCCCAGCATTTT. It yields the protein CSARDLREEDQPQHF.

The rearrangement joins TRBV5-1 to TRBJ1-1; D is ambiguous. Trimming took off 2 bases at V and 0 bases at J, with 11 bases between the two ends. The length of the CDR3 is 15 residues. Germline V gene data show CDR1 as SGHRS and CDR2 as YFSETQ. CDR3 in DNA: TGCGCCAGCAGCTTTCCAGGAGTCGTGAACACTGAAGCTTTCTTT. This codes for CASSFPGVVNTEAFF.

Regarding this clonotype: Germline is not matched at one junction end, which may reflect a read error. The chain combines TRBV6-6 with TRBJ2-5; D is perhaps TRBD1 (6 bases). This CDR3 has 13 residues. Germline V CDR1 and CDR2: MNHNY, SVGAGI (reference sequence). CDR3 bases: TGTGTCAGCCTGACAGGCCACCAAGAGACCCAGTACTTC. It translates to CVSLTGHQETQYF.

This clonotype was counted between two and nine times. The J gene is TRBJ2-1, the V gene TRBV11-1; tentative D call: TRBD1 (6 bases). The CDR3 covers 18 residues. V was trimmed by 5 bases and J by 4 bases, leaving 24 bases between them. Germline CDR1 SGHAT, CDR2 FQDESV (reference sequence). In DNA, the CDR3 is TGTGCCAGCAGCGTGACAGGCCCCCTCGAGGTAGTTTACAATGAGCAGTTCTTC. Translation gives CASSVTGPLEVVYNEQFF.

This clonotype was found many times. The chain joins TRBV27 to TRBJ1-1; 7 bases line up with TRBD1. This CDR3 has 15 amino acids. Germline V gene sequence: CDR1 MNHEY, CDR2 SMNVEV (reference sequence). V shed 2 bases, J shed 0 bases, and the junction held 3 bases outside the gene matches. CDR3 residues: CASSLRTGMNTEAFF. CDR3 DNA sequence: TGTGCCAGCAGTTTACGGACAGGAATGAACACTGAAGCTTTCTTT.

In this sample, this clonotype turned up many times. This chain joins TRBV7-2 and TRBJ2-1; possibly TRBD1 or TRBD2 for D (5 bases each). The CDR3 spans 15 residues. The germline gives CDR1 SGHTA, CDR2 FQGNSA. Trimming shortened V by 5 bases and J by 0 bases, and 11 bases separated the two germline ends. CDR3 protein: CASSVGRSSYNEQFF. For the CDR3, the DNA is TGTGCCAGCAGCGTGGGACGGAGCTCCTACAATGAGCAGTTCTTC.

The V and J genes are TRBV6-5 and TRBJ2-2; D call uncertain. The CDR3 sequence is 14 residues long. Germline values: CDR1 MNHEY, CDR2 SVGAGI. Trimming stripped 6 bases from V and 3 bases from J, with 11 bases between. CDR3 residues: CASRPSGYTGELFF. The DNA of the CDR3 is TGTGCCAGCAGGCCCAGTGGGTACACCGGGGAGCTGTTTTTT.

This clonotype was seen only a few times. The V and J genes are TRBV6-5 and TRBJ1-6; TRBD1 matches 8 bases. The CDR3 has 17 residues. CDR1 MNHEY and CDR2 SVGAGI come from the germline V gene. V was clipped by 7 bases and J by 5 bases; unmatched bases: 13. The DNA of the CDR3 is TGTGCCAGCAAAAAGACAGGGGAGGGTGTCCATAATTCACCCCTCCACTTT. Protein sequence: CASKKTGEGVHNSPLHF.

This clonotype was seen only a few times. The rearrangement links TRBV7-9 to TRBJ1-4; D is unresolved. The ends were cut back, 5 bases at V and 1 base at J, with 11 bases in the middle. This CDR3 region has 15 residues. Looked up from germline, CDR1 is SEHNR and CDR2 is FQNEAQ (reference sequence). This chain's CDR3 is CASSKGPVTNEKLFF. CDR3 sequence (DNA): TGTGCCAGCAGCAAAGGGCCCGTAACTAATGAAAAACTGTTTTTT.

V is TRBV4-1 and J is TRBJ1-3, with a weak D call TRBD1 (5 bases). The germline V gene encodes CDR1 MGHRA and CDR2 YSYEKL. The CDR3 has 16 residues. Trimming took off 1 base at V and 3 bases at J, with 13 bases between the two ends. The CDR3 DNA follows: TGCGCCAGCAGCCAAGGACGGGGGTATAGTGGAAACACCATATATTTT. It yields the protein CASSQGRGYSGNTIYF.

This chain uses TRBV6-6 with TRBJ2-3; D is unclear. Germline V lookup: CDR1 MNHNY, CDR2 SVGAGI (reference sequence). This CDR3 spans 14 amino acids. The V gene lost 1 base and the J gene lost 2 bases, with 7 bases spanning the gap. The CDR3 region is CASSYYPHTDTQYF. The CDR3 bases are TGTGCCAGCAGTTACTACCCCCACACAGATACGCAGTATTTT.

This clonotype was seen a few times. The V gene is TRBV6-1, the J gene TRBJ2-7; D may be TRBD1 (6 bases). The CDR3 totals 13 residues. CDR1 and CDR2 (germline): MNHNS, SASEGT. The V end lost 8 bases, the J end lost 2 bases, and 13 bases lay between the germline ends. As DNA, the CDR3 is TGTGCCAGCGGTCAGGGGAAAACCTACGAGCAGTACTTC. This encodes CASGQGKTYEQYF.

In this sample, this clonotype turned up once. A read error is likely, as this CDR3 ends without the conserved phenylalanine or tryptophan. The DNA is left out, because the CDR3 cannot be placed on it with certainty; the CDR3 is given as TCRdb lists it. The chain is built from TRBV7-9 and TRBJ2-5; the table names TRBD1, a call not compared with the DNA. Looked up from germline, CDR1 is SEHNR and CDR2 is FQNEAQ (reference sequence). From its first to its last residue, the CDR3 has 11 amino acids. CDR3: CASMGSGGLGA.

This clonotype was seen a handful of times. The chain employs TRBV2 and TRBJ1-2; D is possibly TRBD1 (6 bases). The germline V and J ends were trimmed by 6 bases and 7 bases, with 12 bases remaining between them. CDR1 SNHLY and CDR2 FYNNEI come from the germline V gene. The CDR3 is 12 amino acids. CDR3 nucleotide sequence: TGTGCCAGCAGGGGGACACGGAGTGGCTACACCTTC. It codes for CASRGTRSGYTF.

Points on this clonotype: One end of the junction does not line up with germline, which may come from a read error. The chain joins TRBV5-3 to TRBJ1-1; D is possibly TRBD1 (5 bases). TRBV5-3 has ORF status, its function being uncertain. CDR3 size: 12 residues. The CDR3: CVSTQEGSDAFF. The CDR3 bases are TGTGTCAGCACCCAAGAGGGGTCTGACGCTTTCTTT.

The gene calls are TRBV6-6 and TRBJ2-3, with a weak D call TRBD1 (5 bases). Per the germline V gene, CDR1 is MNHNY and CDR2 is SVGAGI (reference sequence). The CDR3 sequence is 13 residues long. Trimming took 4 bases from V and 5 from J, leaving 10 bases between them. The CDR3 loop reads CASSSFTGDTQYF. CDR3 nucleotides: TGTGCCAGCAGTTCCTTTACAGGAGATACGCAGTATTTT.

This clonotype was picked up a small number of times. The chain combines TRBV14 with TRBJ1-1; 7 nucleotides agree with TRBD1. Looked up from germline, CDR1 is SGHDN and CDR2 is FVKESK. The V segment lost 2 bases and the J segment 5 bases; nucleotides outside the gene matches: 11. The CDR3 extends over 16 amino acids. The CDR3: CASSQRHRGLGTEAFF. The CDR3, as DNA: TGTGCCAGCAGCCAACGCCACAGGGGTTTAGGTACTGAAGCTTTCTTT.

The J gene is TRBJ1-5, the V gene TRBV27; D is undetermined. Trimming took 10 bases from V and 2 from J, leaving 9 bases between them. This CDR3 contains 12 residues. CDR1 and CDR2 from the germline V gene are MNHEY and SMNVEV (reference sequence). The CDR3 nucleotides read TGTGCCACCACAACGGGCAATCAGCCCCAGCATTTT. Encoded protein: CATTTGNQPQHF.